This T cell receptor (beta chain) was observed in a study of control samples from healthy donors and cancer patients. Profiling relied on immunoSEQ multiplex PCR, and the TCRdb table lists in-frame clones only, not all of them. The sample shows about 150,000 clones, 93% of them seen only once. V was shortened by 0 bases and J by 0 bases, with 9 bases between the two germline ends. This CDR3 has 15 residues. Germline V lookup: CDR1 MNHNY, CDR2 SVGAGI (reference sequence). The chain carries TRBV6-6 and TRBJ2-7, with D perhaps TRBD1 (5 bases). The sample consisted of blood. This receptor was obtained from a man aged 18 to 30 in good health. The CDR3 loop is CASSYSTGHSYEQYF. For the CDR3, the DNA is TGTGCCAGCAGTTACTCGACCGGACACTCCTACGAGCAGTACTTC.